The next 22 T cell receptor beta chains were all read from a single sample in a study of T cells in Graves' hyperthyroidism and ophthalmopathy. Template material for amplifying TCR beta CDR3 regions consisted of RNA transcripts. TCR CDR3 regions were first amplified by RT-PCR with HTBI primers. MiXCR, applied by TCRdb to the multiplex PCR reads, yields one record per CDR3 protein. Of fewer than 900,000 distinct CDR3 sequences in the sample, over 15% were seen once. Sequenced sample: blood. These receptors originate from a woman aged 45-59 years with Graves' hyperthyroidism that later progressed to Graves' ophthalmopathy.

This clonotype was observed a handful of times. The J gene is TRBJ2-5, the V gene TRBV4-1; no reliable D call. The CDR3 is made up of 15 amino acids. CDR1 is MGHRA and CDR2 is YSYEKL in the germline V gene. Trimming took off 8 bases at V and 3 bases at J, with 19 bases between the two ends. The DNA of the CDR3 is TGCGCCAGCGTTCCTAGGAGACACTCAAAAGAGACCCAGTACTTC. This codes for CASVPRRHSKETQYF.

This chain uses TRBV24-1 with TRBJ1-5; TRBD1 matches 8 bases. The CDR3 runs to 15 residues. The germline CDR1 and CDR2 sequences are KGHDR and SFDVKD. V lost 4 bases, J lost 6 bases, and 7 bases stayed unmatched. The CDR3 here is CATSETGGLVQPQHF. CDR3 bases: TGTGCCACCAGTGAAACAGGGGGTCTCGTTCAGCCCCAGCATTTT.

The chain couples TRBV5-4 to TRBJ1-3, with TRBD1 matching over 7 bases. The germline V gene encodes CDR1 SGHNT and CDR2 YYREEE (reference sequence). The CDR3 extends over 16 amino acids. The V and J ends lost 3 bases and 4 bases, in that order; junction bases with no gene match: 10. The CDR3 DNA reads TGTGCCAGCAGCTCATCGATTGGACAGGACGGAAACACCATATATTTT. Protein product: CASSSSIGQDGNTIYF.

This clonotype was recorded only once. V and J are TRBV7-8 and TRBJ1-1; 7 positions agree with TRBD1. Trimming removed 0 bases from V and 4 bases from J; junction bases left unmatched: 5. Per the germline V gene, CDR1 is SGHVS and CDR2 is FQNEAQ. The CDR3 runs 15 residues. For the CDR3, the DNA is TGTGCCAGCAGCTTAGCTCGACAGGGAGCCACTGAAGCTTTCTTT. It yields the protein CASSLARQGATEAFF.

This clonotype was seen only a few times. Here the CDR3 DNA reads TGCAGTGCTAGAGACCGAAGTACAGATACGCAGTATTTT. Its protein product is CSARDRSTDTQYF. The chain uses TRBV20-1 and TRBJ2-3, with D unclear. V shed 0 bases and J shed 3 bases, with 7 bases lying between them. The CDR3 is made up of 13 amino acids. Looked up from germline, CDR1 is DFQATT and CDR2 is SNEGSKA (reference sequence).

V is TRBV7-6 and J is TRBJ2-3; possibly TRBD1 or TRBD2 for D (5 bases each). The V end was cut by 5 bases, the J end by 0 bases, with 15 bases between. Per germline, CDR1 SGHVS and CDR2 FNYEAQ. The CDR3 sequence is 16 residues long. CDR3 sequence: CASSPRKGTSTDTQYF. In DNA form, the CDR3 reads TGTGCCAGCAGCCCACGGAAGGGGACCAGCACAGATACGCAGTATTTT.

J is TRBJ1-6 and V is TRBV6-1; D is ambiguous. Deletions cut 1 base from V and 3 bases from J, with 7 bases between. The germline V gene encodes CDR1 MNHNS and CDR2 SASEGT. The CDR3 has 15 residues. CDR3 in amino acids: CASSEEADYNSPLHF. CDR3 nucleotide sequence: TGTGCCAGCAGTGAAGAGGCTGACTATAATTCACCCCTCCACTTT.

The genes are TRBV19 and TRBJ1-5; 8 nucleotides match TRBD1. The CDR3 has 18 amino acids. Germline V gene lookup returns CDR1 LNHDA and CDR2 SQIVND (reference sequence). V gave up 6 bases and J gave up 4 bases; unmatched junction bases: 17. The CDR3, as DNA: TGTGCCAGTAGAACAGTCCCCGGGACAGGTCACGCGAATCAGCCCCAGCATTTT. As protein: CASRTVPGTGHANQPQHF.

V gene TRBV7-9 combines with J gene TRBJ2-1, with 8 bases that match TRBD1. The V segment lost 9 bases and the J segment 5 bases; nucleotides outside the gene matches: 6. CDR3 length equals 13 residues. Germline V gene sequence: CDR1 SEHNR, CDR2 FQNEAQ (reference sequence). DNA of the CDR3: TGTGCCAGTGGACAGGGCGGTGACAATGAGCAGTTCTTC. Translated: CASGQGGDNEQFF.

This clonotype showed up many times. This chain links TRBV27 with TRBJ2-7, with 7 bases fitting TRBD1. Germline V CDR1 and CDR2: MNHEY, SMNVEV (reference sequence). The CDR3 sequence is 14 residues long. Germline trimming cut 6 bases from V and 0 bases from J; bases unmatched to any gene: 5. This chain's CDR3 is CASSLQGSSYEQYF. In DNA form, the CDR3 reads TGTGCCAGCAGCCTACAGGGGAGCTCCTACGAGCAGTACTTC.

This clonotype was seen many times. The chain employs TRBV5-1 and TRBJ2-3; the D call may be TRBD1 or TRBD2 (5 bases each). Germline-derived CDR1 and CDR2 are SGHRS and YFSETQ. Trimming cost V 4 bases and J 2 bases, with 11 bases left between them. The CDR3 runs to 14 residues. Here the CDR3 DNA reads TGCGCCAGCAGCCCGGAAGGGACCACAGATACGCAGTATTTT. This codes for CASSPEGTTDTQYF.

V and J are TRBV12-3 or TRBV12-4 and TRBJ2-1; 8 bases align to TRBD2. The J segment lost 6 bases and the V segment lost 2 bases, leaving 12 bases of the junction unmatched. This CDR3 contains 17 residues. This CDR3 reads CASSLLGSGGAGNEQFF. The CDR3 DNA reads TGTGCCAGCAGTTTATTGGGGAGCGGGGGAGCCGGCAATGAGCAGTTCTTC.

The rearrangement uses TRBV5-1 and TRBJ1-3; the D gene is possibly TRBD1 (6 bases). Per germline, CDR1 SGHRS and CDR2 YFSETQ. The CDR3 has 16 amino acids. V was trimmed by 4 bases and J by 2 bases, leaving 16 bases between them. The CDR3, as DNA: TGCGCCAGCAGCAGGAACAGGGAGAGACCTGGAAACACCATATATTTT. Protein product: CASSRNRERPGNTIYF.

This clonotype was detected ten times or more. The genes are TRBV15 and TRBJ1-2; D gene ambiguous. The ends were cut back, 0 bases at V and 8 bases at J, with 19 bases in the middle. Germline CDR1 is LNHNV and CDR2 is YYDKDF (reference sequence). This CDR3 has 16 residues. CDR3 residues: CATSRDSSGIDLGYTF. The CDR3 DNA follows: TGTGCCACCAGCAGAGATAGCTCTGGGATTGACCTGGGCTACACCTTC.

This clonotype occurred many times. This chain links TRBV7-8 with TRBJ2-2, with 8 bases fitting TRBD2. The J segment lost 0 bases and the V segment lost 3 bases, leaving 6 bases of the junction unmatched. The length of the CDR3 is 17 residues. Germline loops: CDR1 SGHVS, CDR2 FQNEAQ. CDR3 sequence (DNA): TGTGCCAGCAGCTTGCCTAGCGGGTTCGCGAACACCGGGGAGCTGTTTTTT. It codes for CASSLPSGFANTGELFF.

V usage is TRBV6-1 and J usage is TRBJ1-5; D not certain. Deletions cut 1 base from V and 6 bases from J, with 10 bases between. CDR1 is MNHNS and CDR2 is SASEGT in the germline V gene. The CDR3 has 14 residues. DNA for the CDR3: TGTGCCAGCAGTGAAGGCAGGAGCGGTCAGCCCCAGCATTTT. Its protein product is CASSEGRSGQPQHF.

This chain joins TRBV12-3 or TRBV12-4 and TRBJ1-1; perhaps TRBD1 as D (5 bases). This CDR3 is built from 14 residues. Trimming left V 6 bases short and J 5 bases short, with 16 bases between. CDR3 in DNA: TGTGCCAGCAGCCTAGGGACCCCTGTGACTGAAGCTTTCTTT. As protein: CASSLGTPVTEAFF.

The chain uses TRBV9 and TRBJ2-1; TRBD2 agrees at 9 bases. The CDR3 is made up of 16 amino acids. J was trimmed by 2 bases and V by 3 bases; bases with no gene match: 6. Germline CDR1 reads SGDLS; CDR2 reads YYNGEE. DNA of the CDR3: TGTGCCAGCAGCGCCACTAGCGGGTTCCCCTACAATGAGCAGTTCTTC. Its translation: CASSATSGFPYNEQFF.

This chain joins TRBV5-6 and TRBJ2-5; D gene uncertain. This CDR3 spans 15 amino acids. Per germline, CDR1 SGHDT and CDR2 YYEEEE. V was cut by 4 bases and J by 1 base, with 14 bases left in between. CDR3: CASSQARGAQETQYF. CDR3 nucleotide sequence: TGTGCCAGCAGCCAAGCCCGAGGAGCCCAAGAGACCCAGTACTTC. Full variable domain (rest looked up from reference TRBV5-6 and TRBJ2-5): DAGVTQSPTHLIKTRGQQVTLRCSPKSGHDTVSWYQQALGQGPQFIFQYYEEEERQRGNFPDRFSGHQFPNYSSELNVNALLLGDSALYLCASSQARGAQETQYFGPGTRLLVL.

Notes on this clonotype: This may be a read error, as it is one base from a much larger clone. The rearrangement uses TRBV3-1 and TRBJ2-5, with 7 bases matching TRBD2. Germline assignment: CDR1 LGHDT and CDR2 YNNKEL (reference sequence). The CDR3 contains 15 residues. CDR3 residues: CASSPGPGSGETLYF. CDR3 nucleotides: TGTGCCAGCAGCCCAGGACCGGGGAGCGGGGAGACCCTGTACTTC.

The V and J genes are TRBV6-1 and TRBJ2-7, with 9 bases identical to TRBD1. Germline CDR1 MNHNS, CDR2 SASEGT. This CDR3 has 16 amino acids. The V gene end was trimmed by 5 bases and the J gene end by 0 bases; junction bases not matched to a gene: 8. This chain's CDR3 is CASSRPPGQGSYEQYF. In DNA, the CDR3 is TGTGCCAGCAGTAGGCCTCCGGGACAGGGCTCCTACGAGCAGTACTTC.

As regards this clonotype: A much larger clone is a single base away; this may be a read error. The genes are TRBV20-1 and TRBJ2-7; TRBD1 might be the D (5 bases). CDR3 length: 13 amino acids. Germline CDR1 DFQATT, CDR2 SNEGSKA (reference sequence). The CDR3 DNA follows: TGCAGTGCTAGACCACAGGTCTCCTACGAGCAGTGCTTC. Residues: CSARPQVSYEQCF.